This T cell receptor (beta chain) was sequenced during a study of identical twins. Findings and caveats of the study: Insertion counts were lower in abundant cord blood beta clonotypes, a trend that memory repertoires did not show.

TCRdb reprocessed the 5' RACE reads via MiXCR and lists one record per CDR3 protein. The table shows about 690,000 distinct CDR3 sequences, with around 6% occurring only once. This clonotype was recorded many times. Its antigen is unidentified. This TCR was sampled from a man aged 18 to 29 in good health. Sequencing input: naive T cells sorted from blood.

The chain's CDR3 is CASSLGVRGKSPLHF. The CDR3 nucleotides read TGTGCCAGCAGCTTAGGTGTCAGGGGCAAATCACCCCTCCACTTT. The chain is built from TRBV7-7 and TRBJ1-6; perhaps TRBD1 as D (6 bases). This CDR3 is 15 amino acids long. Per the germline V gene, CDR1 is SSHAT and CDR2 is FNYEAQ (reference sequence). Trimming shortened V by 1 base and J by 10 bases, and 14 bases separated the two germline ends.